This TCR beta chain was recorded in a study of cytotoxic CD8 clonotypes in ibrutinib-treated CLL. Target depth was 1 in 200,000 to 1 in 1 million T cells, about 10x per clonotype. Generated by immunoSEQ multiplex PCR, the TCRdb table keeps only in-frame clones and is missing some. The sample has 35,000 to 50,000 clones; around 70% are singletons. V lost 8 bases and J lost 5, with 21 bases in between. CDR3 size: 15 residues. CDR1 is SEHNR and CDR2 is FQNEAQ in the germline V gene (reference sequence). The receptor's source is a human donor with chronic lymphocytic leukemia. This chain uses TRBV7-9 with TRBJ1-2; D unresolved. This sample comprised PBMCs, obtained at disease progression, from a patient treated with ibrutinib. The CDR3 sequence is CASPGNQIPCYGYTF. CDR3 DNA sequence: TGTGCCAGCCCTGGGAACCAAATCCCTTGTTATGGCTACACCTTC. The full variable domain, in which reference TRBV7-9 and TRBJ1-2 provide the parts outside the CDR3, is DTGVSQNPRHKITKRGQNVTFRCDPISEHNRLYWYRQTLGQGPEFLTYFQNEAQLEKSRLLSDRFSAERPKGSFSTLEIQRTEQGDSAMYLCASPGNQIPCYGYTFGSGTRLTVV.